The 14 T cell receptor beta chains listed next were all sequenced from one sample in a study of control samples from healthy donors and cancer patients. Measured with immunoSEQ multiplex PCR; TCRdb has only the in-frame clones, and not every one. The sample shows roughly 200,000 clones, and around 2% sits with its ten largest clones. Sequences were obtained from blood. These receptors originate from a woman aged 25 to 39 in good health.

The chain combines TRBV4-2 with TRBJ2-7; D ambiguous. Germline-derived CDR1 and CDR2 are LGHNA and YNFKEQ. The CDR3 length is 15 residues. Trimming left V 3 bases short and J 4 bases short, with 16 bases between. Here the CDR3 reads CASSHSLTAFYEQYF. In DNA, the CDR3 is TGTGCCAGCAGCCATTCTTTGACGGCCTTTTACGAGCAGTACTTC.

The chain links TRBV28 to TRBJ1-1, with D perhaps matching TRBD1 (6 bases). Germline values: CDR1 MDHEN, CDR2 SYDVKM. V was trimmed by 2 bases and J by 3 bases, leaving 10 bases between them. The CDR3 runs 14 residues. The CDR3 is CASSLGGGDTEAFF. CDR3 nucleotides: TGTGCCAGCAGTTTAGGAGGGGGGGACACTGAAGCTTTCTTT. The full variable domain, with the rest looked up from reference TRBV28 and TRBJ1-1, is DVKVTQSSRYLVKRTGEKVFLECVQDMDHENMFWYRQDPGLGLRLIYFSYDVKMKEKGDIPEGYSVSREKKERFSLILESASTNQTSMYLCASSLGGGDTEAFFGQGTRLTVV.

This rearrangement joins TRBV12-3 or TRBV12-4 to TRBJ2-5, with TRBD2 as a possible D gene (6 bases). The V and J ends lost 3 bases and 4 bases respectively, with 9 bases between them. The CDR3 has 13 amino acids. This CDR3 reads CASSFGGPETQYF. CDR3 in DNA: TGTGCCAGCAGTTTCGGGGGTCCAGAGACCCAGTACTTC.

The chain links TRBV18 to TRBJ1-5; D ambiguous. Germline CDR1 and CDR2: KGHSH and LQKENI. The CDR3 has 13 residues. V lost 1 base to trimming and J lost 3 bases, with 4 bases between them. The CDR3 sequence is CASSPQPNQPQHF. In DNA form, the CDR3 reads TGTGCCAGCTCACCACAGCCCAATCAGCCCCAGCATTTT. Variable domain in full (rest from reference TRBV18 and TRBJ1-5): NAGVMQNPRHLVRRRGQEARLRCSPMKGHSHVYWYRQLPEEGLKFMVYLQKENIIDESGMPKERFSAEFPKEGPSILRIQQVVRGDSAAYFCASSPQPNQPQHFGDGTRLSIL.

V is TRBV5-1 and J is TRBJ1-2; no clear D gene. CDR3 length: 14 residues. Trimming took off 0 bases at V and 0 bases at J, with 6 bases between the two ends. From germline, CDR1 is SGHRS and CDR2 YFSETQ. The CDR3 here is CASSLVDPNYGYTF. Here the CDR3 DNA reads TGCGCCAGCAGCTTGGTGGATCCTAACTATGGCTACACCTTC.

The chain couples TRBV24-1 to TRBJ1-1; TRBD1 agrees at 8 bases. V lost 2 bases, J lost 8 bases, and 9 bases stayed unmatched. This CDR3 has 15 amino acids. Germline V gene lookup returns CDR1 KGHDR and CDR2 SFDVKD. This chain's CDR3 is CATSDSRYGQGEAFF. Written as DNA, the CDR3 is TGTGCCACCAGTGATTCTCGCTACGGACAGGGAGAAGCTTTCTTT.

V is TRBV19 and J is TRBJ2-7, with 8 bases identical to TRBD2. The CDR3 is 15 amino acids. V lost 9 bases to trimming and J lost 6 bases; unmatched junction nucleotides: 16. Germline values: CDR1 LNHDA, CDR2 SQIVND (reference sequence). CDR3: CASRDPSAGVVEQYF. For the CDR3, the DNA is TGTGCCAGCCGAGATCCTTCAGCGGGGGTGGTCGAGCAGTACTTC.

In nucleotides, the CDR3 is TGTGCCAGCAGCGCAGAGACAGGGGTTGTGGGTGAAAAACTGTTTTTT. Its translation is CASSAETGVVGEKLFF. V is TRBV7-8 and J is TRBJ1-4; 8 nucleotides agree with TRBD1. Germline assignment: CDR1 SGHVS and CDR2 FQNEAQ. CDR3 length equals 16 residues. J was trimmed by 7 bases and V by 5 bases; bases with no gene match: 12.

The chain joins TRBV7-2 to TRBJ2-5; D is unresolved. The V gene's germline CDR1 is SGHTA and CDR2 FQGNSA. CDR3 length equals 12 residues. Trimming stripped 3 bases from V and 5 bases from J, with 7 bases between. The CDR3 sequence: CASSFQWETQYF. CDR3 in DNA: TGTGCCAGCAGCTTTCAATGGGAGACCCAGTACTTC. Full variable domain (remainder filled in from reference TRBV7-2 and TRBJ2-5): GAGVSQSPSNKVTEKGKDVELRCDPISGHTALYWYRQSLGQGLEFLIYFQGNSAPDKSGLPSDRFSAERTGGSVSTLTIQRTQQEDSAVYLCASSFQWETQYFGPGTRLLVL.

The CDR3 coding sequence is TGTGCCAGCAGTTCCCCGGGACAGAACACTGAAGCTTTCTTT. This translates into CASSSPGQNTEAFF. V and J are TRBV28 and TRBJ1-1; a possible D gene is TRBD1 (6 bases). Germline V gives CDR1 MDHEN, CDR2 SYDVKM. There are 14 residues in the CDR3. Trimming left V 4 bases short and J 1 base short, with 10 bases between.

The rearrangement links TRBV30 to TRBJ1-5; no definite D call. CDR1 is GTSNPN and CDR2 is SVGIG in the germline V gene (reference sequence). This CDR3 is 13 amino acids long. Trimming left V 2 bases short and J 4 bases short, with 9 bases between. The CDR3 region has the DNA TGTGCCTGGAGTACCCTTTTTAATCAGCCCCAGCATTTT. Translating gives CAWSTLFNQPQHF. The full variable domain, completed using reference TRBV30 and TRBJ1-5, is SQTIHQWPATLVQPVGSPLSLECTVEGTSNPNLYWYRQAAGRGLQLLFYSVGIGQISSEVPQNLSASRPQDRQFILSSKKLLLSDSGFYLCAWSTLFNQPQHFGDGTRLSIL.

The gene calls are TRBV7-9 and TRBJ2-3; the D gene is possibly TRBD1 (6 bases). Looked up from germline, CDR1 is SEHNR and CDR2 is FQNEAQ (reference sequence). The CDR3 is made up of 14 amino acids. Trimming pared 4 bases from V and 1 base from J, leaving 9 bases between. The CDR3 sequence is CASSWNRGTDTQYF. The DNA of the CDR3 is TGTGCCAGCAGCTGGAACAGGGGCACAGATACGCAGTATTTT.

This rearrangement joins TRBV28 to TRBJ1-1, with D possibly TRBD1 on 5 matching bases. CDR1 and CDR2 from the germline V gene are MDHEN and SYDVKM. The V and J ends lost 3 bases and 4 bases respectively, with 9 bases between them. This CDR3 is built from 13 residues. CDR3 nucleotide sequence: TGTGCCAGCAGTTTCGGGGGGATCACTGAAGCTTTCTTT. Its protein is CASSFGGITEAFF.

The rearrangement links TRBV16 to TRBJ1-2; 8 nucleotides agree with TRBD1. Germline V CDR1 and CDR2: KGHSY, FQNENV. The V gene end was trimmed by 2 bases and the J gene end by 4 bases; junction bases not matched to a gene: 6. CDR3 length: 15 residues. This CDR3 reads CASSQAQGAGYGYTF. The CDR3 nucleotides read TGTGCCAGCAGCCAAGCCCAGGGGGCCGGCTATGGCTACACCTTC.